This T cell receptor (beta chain) was documented in a study of cytomegalovirus exposure and HLA in healthy donors. General study findings and limits: The classifier, whose performance was assessed in both the original and validation cohorts, reportedly diagnosed cytomegalovirus status with high specificity and sensitivity. Among donors in an Asian-associated ancestry cluster, a later analysis reportedly found fewer N-insertions than the roughly 650-donor mean. An analysis was carried out at a later point. It showed that HLA-associated TCR beta chains were more clonally expanded than equally common non-associated chains.

The PCR had 60 Vbeta and 13 Jbeta primers. Produced via immunoSEQ multiplex PCR; TCRdb's table is partial and in-frame only. The data hold 92,000 or so clones, with approximately 68% observed a single time. Trimming pared 7 bases from V and 0 bases from J, leaving 8 bases between. Germline loops: CDR1 SGHDT, CDR2 YYEEEE. The CDR3 is made up of 14 amino acids. A note on this clone: Its specificity is not known.

This sequence originates from a woman in her forties or fifties in good health and CMV-seropositive. The chain has TRBV5-6 and TRBJ1-6; D is unclear. The sample consisted of PBMCs. CDR3 sequence reads: CASPGCSYNSPLHF. CDR3 nucleotide sequence: TGTGCCAGCCCGGGGTGCTCCTATAATTCACCCCTCCACTTT.